A single sample is the source of the 10 T cell receptor beta chains below, sequenced in a study of blood T cell repertoires in COVID-19. Clones were sequenced by immunoSEQ multiplex PCR, and TCRdb holds only the in-frame ones, with some missing. The sample contains 270,000 or so clones, 86% of which appear only once. Sequencing was done on a sample of peripheral blood. All receptors derive from a man aged 35 to 55 with active or convalescent COVID-19.

V gene TRBV28 combines with J gene TRBJ1-1, with TRBD1 as a possible D gene (6 bases). V shed 4 bases and J shed 0 bases, with 6 bases lying between them. CDR1 MDHEN and CDR2 SYDVKM come from the germline V gene. This CDR3 is 13 amino acids long. Here the CDR3 reads CASSSGVNTEAFF. The CDR3 region has the DNA TGTGCCAGCAGTTCAGGGGTGAACACTGAAGCTTTCTTT.

The chain employs TRBV4-1 and TRBJ2-1; TRBD2 aligns across 12 bases. Germline V gene data show CDR1 as MGHRA and CDR2 as YSYEKL. The CDR3 consists of 14 residues. V was pared by 6 bases and J by 14 bases, with 11 bases of the junction left unmatched. CDR3 DNA sequence: TGCGCCAGCAGGAGGCTAGCGGGAGGGCCAGGTGAGTTCTTC. The encoded protein is CASRRLAGGPGEFF.

V and J are TRBV6-1 and TRBJ1-5, with D perhaps TRBD1 (5 bases). Trimming cost V 0 bases and J 2 bases, with 8 bases left between them. The CDR3 runs 15 residues. Germline values: CDR1 MNHNS, CDR2 SASEGT. CDR3 residues: CASSEAGGGNQPQHF. CDR3 sequence (DNA): TGTGCCAGCAGTGAAGCGGGAGGGGGCAATCAGCCCCAGCATTTT.

This clone appeared a few times. The chain joins TRBV5-1 to TRBJ2-3, with TRBD1 as a possible D gene (5 bases). Germline lookup yields CDR1 SGHRS and CDR2 YFSETQ. This CDR3 is built from 17 residues. The V and J ends lost 4 bases and 5 bases respectively, with 23 bases between them. The CDR3 DNA sequence: TGCGCCAGCAGCCGAAATCTCCTAGGGAATAGGGGAGATACGCAGTATTTT. Its translation: CASSRNLLGNRGDTQYF.

The chain employs TRBV19 and TRBJ2-2, with D tentatively TRBD2 (5 bases). In germline, CDR1 is LNHDA, CDR2 SQIVND (reference sequence). The CDR3 runs 15 residues. V shed 6 bases and J shed 4 bases, with 15 bases lying between them. CDR3 residues: CASSLLGSGTGELFF. The CDR3 coding sequence is TGTGCCAGTAGCCTACTAGGGTCGGGCACCGGGGAGCTGTTTTTT.

This chain connects TRBV30 to TRBJ2-1, with TRBD1 as a possible D gene (6 bases). CDR3 length: 16 amino acids. V was shortened by 2 bases and J by 5 bases, with 19 bases between the two germline ends. Germline V gene sequence: CDR1 GTSNPN, CDR2 SVGIG (reference sequence). This chain's CDR3 is CAWSFTGTTVHNEQFF. CDR3 nucleotides: TGTGCCTGGAGTTTCACAGGGACCACAGTCCACAATGAGCAGTTCTTC.

This clone was seen once. The chain uses TRBV5-6 and TRBJ2-4; D perhaps matches TRBD1 (6 bases). V gave up 3 bases and J gave up 1 base, with 14 bases separating them. This CDR3 is 16 amino acids long. Germline-derived CDR1 and CDR2 are SGHDT and YYEEEE. The CDR3 DNA reads as TGTGCCAGCAGCTATACAGGGTCCGGGGCCAAAAACATTCAGTACTTC. This translates into CASSYTGSGAKNIQYF.

Only a few counts were recorded for this clone. The CDR3 sequence is CASSLGLLGEPQHF. For the CDR3, the DNA is TGTGCCAGCAGTTTAGGGCTTCTCGGGGAGCCCCAGCATTTT. This rearrangement joins TRBV28 to TRBJ1-5, with D hard to call. V dropped 2 bases and J dropped 8 bases, with 13 bases sitting between them. The germline gives CDR1 MDHEN, CDR2 SYDVKM. This CDR3 is 14 amino acids long.

This chain links TRBV27 with TRBJ2-7, with no clear D. V shed 4 bases and J shed 0 bases, with 4 bases lying between them. Germline CDR1 MNHEY, CDR2 SMNVEV (reference sequence). The CDR3 is made up of 12 amino acids. The CDR3 sequence is CASSSFSYEQYF. CDR3 in DNA: TGTGCCAGCAGTTCCTTCTCCTACGAGCAGTACTTC.

V and J are TRBV11-2 and TRBJ2-3; D possibly corresponds to TRBD1 (6 bases). The ends were cut back, 1 base at V and 1 base at J, with 9 bases in the middle. Germline loops: CDR1 SGHAT, CDR2 FQNNGV. The CDR3 totals 15 residues. The CDR3, as DNA: TGTGCCAGCAGCTTAGTTAACAGGGGCACAGATACGCAGTATTTT. Amino acid sequence: CASSLVNRGTDTQYF.